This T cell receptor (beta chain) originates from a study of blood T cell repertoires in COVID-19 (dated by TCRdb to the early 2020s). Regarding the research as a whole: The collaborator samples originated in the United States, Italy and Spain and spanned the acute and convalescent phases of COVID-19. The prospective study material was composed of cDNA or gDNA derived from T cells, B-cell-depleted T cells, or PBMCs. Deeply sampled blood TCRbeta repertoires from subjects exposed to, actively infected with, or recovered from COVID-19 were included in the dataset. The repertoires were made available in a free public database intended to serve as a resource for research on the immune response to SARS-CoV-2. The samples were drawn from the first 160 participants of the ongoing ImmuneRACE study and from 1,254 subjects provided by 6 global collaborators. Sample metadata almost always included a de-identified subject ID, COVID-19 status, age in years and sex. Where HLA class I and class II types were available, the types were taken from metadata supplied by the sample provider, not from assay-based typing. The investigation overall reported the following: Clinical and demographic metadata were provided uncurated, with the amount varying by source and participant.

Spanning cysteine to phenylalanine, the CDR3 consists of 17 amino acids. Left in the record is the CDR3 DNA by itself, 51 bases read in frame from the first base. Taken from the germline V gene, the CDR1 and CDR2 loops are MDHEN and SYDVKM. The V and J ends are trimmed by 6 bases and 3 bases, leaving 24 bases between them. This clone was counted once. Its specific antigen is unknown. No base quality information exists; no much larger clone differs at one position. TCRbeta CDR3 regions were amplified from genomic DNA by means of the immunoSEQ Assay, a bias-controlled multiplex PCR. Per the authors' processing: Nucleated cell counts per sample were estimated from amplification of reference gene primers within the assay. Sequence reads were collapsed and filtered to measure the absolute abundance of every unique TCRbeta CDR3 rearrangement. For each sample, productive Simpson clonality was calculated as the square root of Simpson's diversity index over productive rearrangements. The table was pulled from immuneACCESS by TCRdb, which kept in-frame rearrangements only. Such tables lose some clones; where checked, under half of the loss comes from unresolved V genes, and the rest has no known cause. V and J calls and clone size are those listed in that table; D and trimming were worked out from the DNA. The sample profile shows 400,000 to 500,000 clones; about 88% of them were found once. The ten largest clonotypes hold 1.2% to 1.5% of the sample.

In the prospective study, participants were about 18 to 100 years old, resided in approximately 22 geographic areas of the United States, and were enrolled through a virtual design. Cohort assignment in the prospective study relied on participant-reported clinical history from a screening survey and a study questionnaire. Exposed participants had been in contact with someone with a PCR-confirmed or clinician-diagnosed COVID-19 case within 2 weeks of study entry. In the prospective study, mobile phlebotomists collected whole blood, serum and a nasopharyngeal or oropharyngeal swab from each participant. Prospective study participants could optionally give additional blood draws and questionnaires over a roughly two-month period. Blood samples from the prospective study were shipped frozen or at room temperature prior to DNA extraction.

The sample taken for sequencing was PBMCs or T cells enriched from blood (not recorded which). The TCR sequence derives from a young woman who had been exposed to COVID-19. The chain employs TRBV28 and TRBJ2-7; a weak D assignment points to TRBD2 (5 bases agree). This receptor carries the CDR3 CASSETEGAGLRYEQYF. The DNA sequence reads TGTGCCAGCAGCGAAACCGAGGGTGCTGGGCTCCGCTACGAGCAGTACTTC.